Shown below are 21 T cell receptor beta chains from a single sample sequenced in a study of blood T cells in healthy people across ages. It was with a sample-barcoded 5' primer and a J-beta primer mix that a second PCR of about 7 to 12 cycles was run. MiXCR, run by TCRdb on the 5' RACE reads, gives a single entry per CDR3 protein. Among 780,000 or so distinct CDR3 sequences listed, roughly 25% were seen once. These data were likewise used in another study, on T cells of mothers and their children.

What was sequenced was blood. These receptors were collected from a boy aged 10-17 years in good health.

Only a few counts were recorded for this clonotype. V and J are TRBV7-9 and TRBJ2-5; D uncertain. The J call may be in error: the DNA end matches TRBJ2-1 better. Germline CDR1 and CDR2: SEHNR and FQNEAQ (reference sequence). The CDR3 runs to 16 residues. The CDR3, as DNA: TGTGCCAGCAGCTTAGATTTAGCCTACGTTAACAATGAGCAGTTCTTC. Translating gives CASSLDLAYVNNEQFF.

This chain links TRBV29-1 with TRBJ2-4; D possibly corresponds to TRBD2 (5 bases). V was shortened by 2 bases and J by 8 bases, with 16 bases between the two germline ends. From germline, CDR1 is SQVTM and CDR2 ANQGSEA. This CDR3 has 14 amino acids. In DNA form, the CDR3 reads TGCAGCGTTGAAACGCGGTCTAGCCTAGACATTCAGTACTTC. This sequence encodes CSVETRSSLDIQYF. Drawing the rest from reference TRBV29-1 and TRBJ2-4, the complete variable domain is SAVISQKPSRDICQRGTSLTIQCQVDSQVTMMFWYRQQPGQSLTLIATANQGSEATYESGFVIDKFPISRPNLTFSTLTVSNMSPEDSSIYLCSVETRSSLDIQYFGAGTRLSVL.

The chain has TRBV15 and TRBJ2-7; D call uncertain. The end of the DNA is better explained by TRBJ2-1, so the J call may be wrong. The germline CDR1 and CDR2 sequences are LNHNV and YYDKDF (reference sequence). The CDR3 sequence is 12 residues long. The chain's CDR3 is CATRLDHNEQFF. CDR3 in DNA: TGTGCCACCAGGCTAGACCACAATGAGCAGTTCTTC.

V gene TRBV12-3 or TRBV12-4 combines with J gene TRBJ1-3; the D is unclear. Trimming left V 4 bases short and J 0 bases short, with 16 bases between. The CDR3 contains 17 residues. The CDR3, as DNA: TGTGCCAGCAGTTCAAGGACGGCGGGGAGCTCTGGAAACACCATATATTTT. Its protein is CASSSRTAGSSGNTIYF.

The rearrangement links TRBV7-8 to TRBJ1-1; D is unresolved. CDR1 is SGHVS and CDR2 is FQNEAQ in the germline V gene. The CDR3 is 13 amino acids. The germline V and J ends were trimmed by 1 base and 7 bases, with 10 bases remaining between them. CDR3 in amino acids: CASSLGYGVEAFF. The CDR3 DNA is TGTGCCAGCAGCTTAGGGTACGGCGTTGAAGCTTTCTTT.

J is TRBJ2-7 and V is TRBV28; D unresolved. Trimming cost V 6 bases and J 3 bases, with 12 bases left between them. The CDR3 is 13 amino acids. Germline V gives CDR1 MDHEN, CDR2 SYDVKM. The DNA for the CDR3 is TGTGCCAGCAGGTCGGCCCAGAGCTACGAGCAGTACTTC. This sequence encodes CASRSAQSYEQYF.

V usage is TRBV2 and J usage is TRBJ2-1; a weak D match, TRBD1 (5 bases). CDR1 is SNHLY and CDR2 is FYNNEI in the germline V gene. Trimming stripped 6 bases from V and 0 bases from J, with 18 bases between. The CDR3 has 17 residues. In DNA, the CDR3 is TGTGCCAGCAGCTTCAGACAGCTAGTAAGCTCCTACAATGAGCAGTTCTTC. Translating gives CASSFRQLVSSYNEQFF.

The J gene is TRBJ2-5, the V gene TRBV7-2; D may match TRBD1 or TRBD2 (5 bases each). V gave up 5 bases and J gave up 4 bases, with 20 bases separating them. The CDR3 covers 16 residues. Looked up from germline, CDR1 is SGHTA and CDR2 is FQGNSA. In nucleotides, the CDR3 is TGTGCCAGCAGCCCGAGGGGTTTGCTGCGGCCAGAGACCCAGTACTTC. This encodes CASSPRGLLRPETQYF.

V gene TRBV7-2 combines with J gene TRBJ1-2, with 8 bases lining up with TRBD1. The CDR3 length is 15 residues. The trim removed 1 base at V and 9 bases at J, leaving 10 bases unmatched. Germline assignment: CDR1 SGHTA and CDR2 FQGNSA. CDR3 sequence: CASSLGGTGATSYTF. In DNA form, the CDR3 reads TGTGCCAGCAGCTTAGGGGGGACAGGCGCCACAAGCTACACCTTC.

V is TRBV24-1 and J is TRBJ2-1; 9 nucleotides align to TRBD1. Germline V gives CDR1 KGHDR, CDR2 SFDVKD. The CDR3 spans 17 residues. Trimming took 5 bases from V and 2 from J; bases not matched to a gene: 9. CDR3 loop: CATSGAPGQGTYNEQFF. CDR3 coding DNA: TGTGCCACCAGTGGGGCACCGGGACAGGGAACCTACAATGAGCAGTTCTTC.

The chain is built from TRBV5-1 and TRBJ2-6; D is unresolved. The CDR3 consists of 15 residues. CDR1 and CDR2 (germline): SGHRS, YFSETQ. The V gene lost 2 bases and the J gene lost 3 bases, with 9 bases spanning the gap. In nucleotides, the CDR3 is TGCGCCAGCAGCTTTCGTGGGGATGGGGCCAACGTCCTGACTTTC. It translates to CASSFRGDGANVLTF.

The table lists this clonotype with many counts. This chain joins TRBV12-3 or TRBV12-4 and TRBJ2-7, with a weak D call TRBD1 (6 bases). CDR3 length equals 12 residues. Trimming pared 6 bases from V and 3 bases from J, leaving 9 bases between. The CDR3 reads CASSLQGYEQYF. The CDR3 DNA follows: TGTGCCAGCAGCTTACAGGGCTACGAGCAGTACTTC.

The chain couples TRBV7-2 to TRBJ2-5, with TRBD2 matching over 10 bases. V was clipped by 0 bases and J by 4 bases; unmatched bases: 11. Germline V gene sequence: CDR1 SGHTA, CDR2 FQGNSA. This CDR3 spans 18 amino acids. The DNA for the CDR3 is TGTGCCAGCAGCTTAGCAGCAGCGGGAGGGCCTTATGGAGAGACCCAGTACTTC. It codes for CASSLAAAGGPYGETQYF.

The V and J genes are TRBV25-1 and TRBJ1-4; D is unclear. CDR3 length equals 15 residues. The V gene's germline CDR1 is MGHDK and CDR2 SYGVNS. The V gene lost 3 bases and the J gene lost 8 bases, with 16 bases spanning the gap. The CDR3 sequence: CASSDVRPQGEKLFF. As DNA, the CDR3 is TGTGCCAGCAGTGATGTCAGGCCCCAAGGCGAAAAACTGTTTTTT. The full variable domain, in which reference TRBV25-1 and TRBJ1-4 provide the parts outside the CDR3, is EADIYQTPRYLVIGTGKKITLECSQTMGHDKMYWYQQDPGMELHLIHYSYGVNSTEKGDLSSESTVSRIRTEHFPLTLESARPSHTSQYLCASSDVRPQGEKLFFGSGTQLSVL.

The rearrangement uses TRBV20-1 and TRBJ2-7; 8 positions match TRBD1. V lost 8 bases to trimming and J lost 5 bases; unmatched junction nucleotides: 14. Germline lookup yields CDR1 DFQATT and CDR2 SNEGSKA (reference sequence). The CDR3 is 14 amino acids. As DNA, the CDR3 is TGCAGTCTTGCTTCCCGGACAGGGTTCCACGAGCAGTACTTC. Translating gives CSLASRTGFHEQYF.

This clonotype came up a few times. The chain is built from TRBV7-2 and TRBJ2-3, with TRBD2 identical over 10 bases. Per the germline V gene, CDR1 is SGHTA and CDR2 is FQGNSA. The CDR3 totals 16 residues. J was trimmed by 3 bases and V by 3 bases; bases with no gene match: 6. The CDR3 protein is CASSFSSGGKTDTQYF. For the CDR3, the DNA is TGTGCCAGCAGCTTTTCTAGCGGGGGAAAAACAGATACGCAGTATTTT.

This clonotype was counted between two and nine times. The V and J genes are TRBV24-1 and TRBJ2-1; possibly TRBD1 for D (6 bases). The CDR3 extends over 17 amino acids. Germline-derived CDR1 and CDR2 are KGHDR and SFDVKD. With 2 bases removed from V and 6 bases from J, the gap between germline ends came to 19 bases. CDR3 bases: TGTGCCACCAGTGATTGGGGGACAAACAAAGGGCCCAATGAGCAGTTCTTC. Translated, it gives CATSDWGTNKGPNEQFF.

This clonotype was seen only a few times. An end of the junction does not agree with germline; a read error may underlie this. CDR3 sequence reads: CASSQGTENTEAFF. In DNA, the CDR3 is TGTGCCAGCAGCCAGGGGACAGAAAACACTGAAGCTTTCTTT. The chain has TRBV4-1 and TRBJ1-1; 7 bases map to TRBD1. The CDR3 spans 14 residues. CDR1 MGHRA and CDR2 YSYEKL come from the germline V gene.

This clonotype was counted at least ten times. The gene calls are TRBV4-1 and TRBJ2-5, with unresolved D. Trimming pared 1 base from V and 2 bases from J, leaving 8 bases between. The germline CDR1 and CDR2 sequences are MGHRA and YSYEKL. The CDR3 covers 14 residues. The CDR3 region has the DNA TGCGCCAGCAGCCAAGTCGCCGGTCAAGAGACCCAGTACTTC. This sequence encodes CASSQVAGQETQYF.

This clonotype showed up just a few times. The genes are TRBV19 and TRBJ2-1, with D perhaps TRBD1 or TRBD2 (7 bases each). Trimming removed 4 bases at V and 6 bases at J, with 16 bases between. CDR1 is LNHDA and CDR2 is SQIVND in the germline V gene (reference sequence). The CDR3 consists of 15 residues. In nucleotides, the CDR3 is TGTGCCAGTAGTACTGGCAGGGAGGGGGCCAATGAGCAGTTCTTC. This encodes CASSTGREGANEQFF.

The chain employs TRBV14 and TRBJ1-3; D call uncertain. The germline CDR1 and CDR2 sequences are SGHDN and FVKESK. This CDR3 region has 13 residues. Trimming shortened V by 0 bases and J by 4 bases, and 4 bases separated the two germline ends. The CDR3 is CASSQDTGNTIYF. DNA for the CDR3: TGTGCCAGCAGCCAAGATACCGGAAACACCATATATTTT.